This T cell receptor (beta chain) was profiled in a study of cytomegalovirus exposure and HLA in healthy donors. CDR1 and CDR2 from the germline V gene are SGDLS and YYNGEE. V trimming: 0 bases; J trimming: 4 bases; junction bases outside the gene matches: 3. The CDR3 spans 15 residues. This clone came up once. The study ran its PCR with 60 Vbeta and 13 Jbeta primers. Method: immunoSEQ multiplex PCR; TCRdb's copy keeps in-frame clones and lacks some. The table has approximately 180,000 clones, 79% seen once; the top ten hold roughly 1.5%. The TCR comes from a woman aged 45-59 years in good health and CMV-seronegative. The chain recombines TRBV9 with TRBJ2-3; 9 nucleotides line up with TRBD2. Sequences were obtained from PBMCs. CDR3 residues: CASSVAAGGADTQYF. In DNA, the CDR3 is TGTGCCAGCAGCGTAGCGGCGGGAGGGGCAGATACGCAGTATTTT.